This paragraph reports one T cell receptor (beta chain). What it recognizes is unknown. The source of the sample is a study of cytomegalovirus exposure and HLA in healthy donors. Study-wide findings and caveats: Later analysis demonstrated an association between a missense DCLRE1C variant and TCR beta V- and J-gene trimming.

Germline loops: CDR1 MDHEN, CDR2 SYDVKM. V lost 6 bases to trimming and J lost 0 bases, with 11 bases between them. CDR3 length equals 14 residues. It was with 60 Vbeta and 13 Jbeta primers that the PCR ran. Data came from immunoSEQ multiplex PCR; TCRdb stores just in-frame clones and leaves some out. The table records some 120,000 clones, around 79% of them present only once. The clonotype comes from a woman between 40 and 50 years old in good health and CMV-seronegative. The sequenced sample was PBMCs. The rearrangement links TRBV28 to TRBJ1-2, with D possibly TRBD1 on 5 matching bases. The CDR3 DNA sequence: TGTGCCAGCAGCACCAGGGAGGCTAACTATGGCTACACCTTC. Its protein product is CASSTREANYGYTF.